This TCR beta chain comes out of a study of preoperative IRX-2 immunotherapy in early breast cancer. As for treatment: preoperative locoregional IRX-2 cytokine immunotherapy. Preoperative locoregional IRX-2 cytokine immunotherapy was tested in the phase Ib source study. V lost 6 bases and J lost 3; bases outside the gene matches: 11. CDR1 and CDR2 from the germline V gene are KGHSH and LQKENI. The CDR3 sequence is 15 residues long. Measured with immunoSEQ multiplex PCR; TCRdb has only the in-frame clones, and not every one. The sample has 60,000 or so clones; roughly 94% are singletons. The sample was gathered from a patient treated with IRX-2 immunotherapy. The receptor comes from a human donor with breast cancer. The chain joins TRBV18 to TRBJ2-7; 7 bases align to TRBD2. This CDR3 is CASSQRGTTYYEQYF. CDR3 DNA sequence: TGTGCCAGCTCCCAACGCGGGACTACATACTACGAGCAGTACTTC.